The present T cell receptor (beta chain) was sequenced within a study of T-cell memory formation after mild COVID-19 (dated by TCRdb to 2020 to 2022). Background on the whole study: TCR sequence clusters from the two donors were largely donor specific. Longitudinal TCRalpha and TCRbeta repertoire sequencing tracked T-cell clones expanding and contracting after mild COVID-19 in a couple of donors. The cohort comprised two young, previously healthy adult volunteers, one female and one male. Beyond this particular receptor, the publication reports: Some responding clones were found in pre-infection memory, which suggests that pre-existing cross-reactive memory T cells took part in the SARS-CoV-2 response. From day 15 to 85, contracting clones showed balanced CD4/CD8 phenotypes, whereas a second wave of clones that expanded from day 15 to 37 leaned towards CD4+. SARS-CoV-2 specificity of the second-wave clones peaking on day 37 was not confirmed. The study covered only a couple of mild cases, and larger cohorts including severe cases with pre-infection samples were considered necessary. Contracting CD4+ clones were located mainly in the CM and EM memory subsets, whereas CD8+ clones were found to be enriched in EMRA.

PBMCs were isolated by Ficoll-Paque density gradient centrifugation. The run used an Illumina NovaSeq 6000. TCRalpha and TCRbeta cDNA libraries were built by 5'RACE with constant-segment primers, adding sample barcodes and unique molecular identifiers. RNA was extracted from every sample with Trizol reagent. Amplification of the libraries took two PCR steps, and the second step added a second sample barcode plus Illumina TruSeq adapters. Sequencing of libraries was performed on an Illumina NovaSeq with 2 x 150 bp paired-end reads. In the authors' own workflow: Demultiplexing of reads and collapsing into UMI-guided consensus sequences were performed with migec v1.2.7. Using mixcr v2.1.11, UMI consensuses were aligned to TRA and TRB V and J templates and then assembled into clonotypes. A clonotype was counted as expanded or contracted only when both edgeR and NoisET called the clonotype significant, with the noise models trained on biological replicates. For edgeR calls, the cutoffs were a false discovery rate-adjusted p below 0.01 and a log2 fold-change threshold of 1. As an exploratory analysis of dynamics, max-normalized trajectories of the 1000 most abundant clonotypes were examined by PCA with hierarchical clustering. Separately sequenced CD4+ and CD8+ repertoires were used to assign a CD4 or CD8 phenotype to each responding clone. In-frame beta chains were kept once TCRdb had trimmed the public reads at Q25 with fastp and called clones with MiXCR. Entries are consolidated by CDR3 protein sequence, retaining the most common genes and DNA. The V and J calls, along with clone size, are taken from TCRdb and not from the paper's own processing. The sample table holds hundreds of thousands of distinct CDR3 sequences, of which around a fifth were seen once. Together, the top ten hold 21% of the sample.

V is pared back by 1 base and J by 2 bases, with 9 bases lying between the germline termini. CDR1 and CDR2 are drawn from the germline V gene: SGHTA, FQGNSA. The CDR3, cysteine through phenylalanine, is 14 amino acids long. Just the 42-base CDR3 DNA is kept, in frame starting at base 1. The sample holds a few counts of this clonotype. It lacks a known antigen. Per-nucleotide qualities are absent, and no much larger clonotype sits a single base away. The sample was PBMCs or a T cell subset sorted from them (not recorded which). The TCR originated in a man between 18 and 29 years old who had mild COVID-19 (a few samples of this study predate the infection). The sample titles of this study are shuffled in the database, so cell type and time point are left out; the donor was told from shared clones. The chain links TRBV7-2 with TRBJ2-7; tentative D gene TRBD1, with 6 bases matching. CDR3 reads: CASSLDAGAYEQYF. At the DNA level, the sequence is TGTGCCAGCAGCTTAGATGCAGGGGCCTACGAGCAGTACTTC.